This TCR beta chain derives from a study of blood T cells in healthy people across ages. Per-sample PBMC isolation yielded at least 7 million cells. The CDR3 is made up of 13 amino acids. A sample-barcoded 5' primer and a J-beta primer mix were used in a second PCR of roughly 7 to 12 cycles. TCRdb reprocessed the 5' RACE reads via MiXCR and lists one record per CDR3 protein. The sample shows nearly 1 million distinct CDR3 sequences, roughly half of them seen only once. This receptor was taken from a woman aged 55 to 70 in good health. V is TRBV21-1 and J is TRBJ2-7; the table's D gene call, TRBD1, was not cross checked with the DNA. TRBV21-1 is a recognized pseudogene. What was sequenced was blood. The CDR3: CASNYRGTYEQYF. For the CDR3, the DNA is TGTGCCAGCAACTACAGGGGAACTTACGAGCAGTACTTC.